A selection of T cell receptor beta chains follows, all from one sample in a study of OX40 agonist ivuxolimab in advanced cancers. The protocol was immunoSEQ multiplex PCR, while the TCRdb copy is restricted to in-frame clones and leaves out a portion. In the table there are roughly 64,000 clones, roughly nine tenths of which are singletons. The material was CD4+ or CD8+ T cells sorted from blood, obtained in a trial of the OX40 agonist ivuxolimab. The receptors come from an adult with an advanced solid tumor such as melanoma, head and neck, liver or kidney cancer. The CDR3 runs from the conserved cysteine through the conserved F or W. D genes are given only for firm matches. Clone size appears in some rows only: once, few, many, or a class for an expanded clone.

TGTGCCAGCTCGGGGGTTGCGAACACCGGGGAGCTGTTTTTT CASSGVANTGELFF TRBJ2-2 NA TRBV7-3 NA
TGTGCCAGCAGCCCGCCTCCGGGACAGGGGACCGGGGAGCTGTTTTTT CASSPPPGQGTGELFF TRBJ2-2 TRBD1 TRBV11-2 NA
TGTGCCAGCCGAGGTTTAGGTGAAGCTTTCTTT CASRGLGEAFF TRBJ1-1 NA TRBV6-5 NA
TGTGCCAGCAGCTTAGGCCCGGCAGGGCAATTTCGATATGGCTACACCTTC CASSLGPAGQFRYGYTF TRBJ1-2 NA TRBV7-9 NA
TGTGCCAGCAGTTACTCGATTGCCTACGAGCAGTACTTC CASSYSIAYEQYF TRBJ2-7 NA TRBV6-6 NA
TGTGCCAGTAGTCTGGTGGGGCTGGGGACCCAGTACTTC CASSLVGLGTQYF TRBJ2-5 NA TRBV19 NA
TGTGCCAGCAGCGACAGGCTCTATGGCTACACCTTC CASSDRLYGYTF TRBJ1-2 NA TRBV5-4 NA
TGTGCCAGCAGCCAAGATTCCGACCCGGGAGGTTCCTACAATGAGCAGTTCTTC CASSQDSDPGGSYNEQFF TRBJ2-1 TRBD2 TRBV14 NA
TGTGCCAGTAGTATTTGGGGACAGGATGAAAAACTGTTTTTT CASSIWGQDEKLFF TRBJ1-4 TRBD1 TRBV19 NA
TGTGCCAGCAGTGAAACGGGACAGGGGGATACGCAGTATTTT CASSETGQGDTQYF TRBJ2-3 TRBD1 TRBV28 NA
TGTGCCTGGAGTGTACCCCCCACGGCCACGTCCTACGAGCAGTACTTC CAWSVPPTATSYEQYF TRBJ2-7 NA TRBV30 few
TGTGCCAGCAGCGGATGGACTAGCGGGAAGTCTGGTAGCGATGAGCAGTTCTTC CASSGWTSGKSGSDEQFF TRBJ2-1 TRBD2 TRBV7-9 NA
TGTGCCTGGAGGGGGGCAGGGTGGAACACTGAAGCTTTCTTT CAWRGAGWNTEAFF TRBJ1-1 NA TRBV30 NA
TGTGCCAGCAGCGTAGGTGGACTAGCGGATTACAATGAGCAGTTCTTC CASSVGGLADYNEQFF TRBJ2-1 TRBD2 TRBV9 once
TGTGCCAGCAGTTTATCACCCCTTGGGTACGAGCAGTACTTC CASSLSPLGYEQYF TRBJ2-7 NA TRBV27 NA
TGCGCCAGCAGCCAAGTCCTGGGACAGTACAATGAGCAGTTCTTC CASSQVLGQYNEQFF TRBJ2-1 TRBD1 TRBV4-1 NA
TGTGCCACCAGCAGAGATCAAGCCGGCGGGAACAATGAGCAGTTCTTC CATSRDQAGGNNEQFF TRBJ2-1 NA TRBV15 NA
TGTGCCAGCAGCCCAAACGGAGGGGGCGCGGGAACTGAAGCTTTCTTT CASSPNGGGAGTEAFF TRBJ1-1 TRBD1 TRBV5-6 NA
TGTGCCAGCAGCTGGACAGGGAGTTCCTACGAGCAGTACTTC CASSWTGSSYEQYF TRBJ2-7 TRBD1 TRBV28 NA
TGTGCCAGCAGCTTGGAACAGGGTCCTGAAGCTTTCTTT CASSLEQGPEAFF TRBJ1-1 NA TRBV5-5 NA
TGCAGCGTCCCTGAGGATGGAAACACCATATATTTT CSVPEDGNTIYF TRBJ1-3 NA TRBV29-1 NA
TGTGCCAGCAGCTTAGGTCCCGAGCAGTACTTC CASSLGPEQYF TRBJ2-7 NA TRBV7-9 NA
TGTGCCAGCAGCTCTAGACAGGGGAGGAACACCGGGGAGCTGTTTTTT CASSSRQGRNTGELFF TRBJ2-2 TRBD1 TRBV28 NA
TGCGCCAGCAGTGACCCCGGACTAGCGGGAGACGAGCAGTACTTC CASSDPGLAGDEQYF TRBJ2-7 TRBD2 TRBV10-1 once
TGTGCCAGTAGACCGAGACAGGGATTGGGATCCTACGAGCAGTACTTC CASRPRQGLGSYEQYF TRBJ2-7 TRBD1 TRBV19 NA
TGTGCCAGCAGTGGAGAACCGGGACACCCCTCCTACAATGAGCAGTTCTTC CASSGEPGHPSYNEQFF TRBJ2-1 NA TRBV2 once
TGTGCCAGCAGCTTTGGAATAGGGCGCTACGAGCAGTACTTC CASSFGIGRYEQYF TRBJ2-7 NA TRBV11-2 NA
TGCGCCAGCAGCCAAGGTACCAGGGGGCTTTATCAGCCCCAGCATTTT CASSQGTRGLYQPQHF TRBJ1-5 TRBD1 TRBV4-1 NA
TGTGCCAGCACTATTGTCAGGGAGGCTGGAAACACCATATATTTT CASTIVREAGNTIYF TRBJ1-3 NA TRBV6-7 NA
TGTGCCAGCAGCTTAAAGGCTATCGGTCCCACAGATACGCAGTATTTT CASSLKAIGPTDTQYF TRBJ2-3 NA TRBV7-3 NA
TGTGCCAGCAGTTTAGGCGGGAGCCCAGATACGCAGTATTTT CASSLGGSPDTQYF TRBJ2-3 TRBD2 TRBV27 NA
TGTGCCAGTAGTAACGGACGGAAGAGAAATGAAAAACTGTTTTTT CASSNGRKRNEKLFF TRBJ1-4 NA TRBV19 NA
TGTGCCAGCAGTGATACCCCGGGACAGGGGGCGCCGCGGACCTACAATGAGCAGTTCTTC CASSDTPGQGAPRTYNEQFF TRBJ2-1 TRBD1 TRBV6-1 NA
TGTGCCAGCAGTGACCGCGCAAGCGTGTTTCGGGATGGCTACACCTTC CASSDRASVFRDGYTF TRBJ1-2 NA TRBV6-4 NA
TGTGCCAGCAGTTTTACGGGAGACGAGACCCAGTACTTC CASSFTGDETQYF TRBJ2-5 NA TRBV6-5 NA
TGTGCCAGCAGCTCGGACCGGACCGTCTACGAGCAGTACTTC CASSSDRTVYEQYF TRBJ2-7 NA TRBV7-9 NA
TGTGCCAGCAGCGGGGACAGGGGGCGGCTGTACTTC CASSGDRGRLYF TRBJ2-7 TRBD1 TRBV9 NA
TGTGCCAGCAGTGGTCGGGACAGACCGACCGGGGAGCTGTTTTTT CASSGRDRPTGELFF TRBJ2-2 TRBD1 TRBV6-1 NA
TGTGCCAGCAGCTTAGTTGGGACAGGGGGTTTGTACTTC CASSLVGTGGLYF TRBJ2-7 TRBD1 TRBV7-3 NA
TGTGCCAGCAGCTCCCCCGGGACGGGGGACCAAGAGACCCAGTACTTC CASSSPGTGDQETQYF TRBJ2-5 NA TRBV7-2 NA
TGTGCCAGCAGCTTAGGAGACACTGAAGCTTTCTTT CASSLGDTEAFF TRBJ1-1 NA TRBV13 NA
TGCGCCAGCAGCCAGAAGGTGGCAGGGACAGCCTCTGGAAACACCATATATTTT CASSQKVAGTASGNTIYF TRBJ1-3 TRBD1 TRBV4-1 NA
TGCGCCAGCAGCCAAGAACTAGCGGGAGTAAATGAGCAGTTCTTC CASSQELAGVNEQFF TRBJ2-1 TRBD2 TRBV4-1 once
TGTGCCAGCAGTTATCCCGGGACTAGCGGAGATAGCCAAGAGACCCAGTACTTC CASSYPGTSGDSQETQYF TRBJ2-5 TRBD2 TRBV25-1 NA
TGTGCCAGCAGCCCAAGGGGCGGGAGAAGGAAAGGCAATGAGCAGTTCTTC CASSPRGGRRKGNEQFF TRBJ2-1 TRBD2 TRBV7-3 NA
TGTGCCAGCAGCCCGAGCCGGCGAGGGGATACGCAGTATTTT CASSPSRRGDTQYF TRBJ2-3 NA TRBV27 NA
TGTGCCAGCAGTTCCTCGGGGGCGGACTACACCTACGAGCAGTACTTC CASSSSGADYTYEQYF TRBJ2-7 NA TRBV7-9 NA
TGTGCCAGCAGTTTCGGACTACCCACGTCCGGGGAGCTGTTTTTT CASSFGLPTSGELFF TRBJ2-2 NA TRBV27 NA
TGTGCCAGCAGCTTAAGCTCCGGGACAGGGTCCTACGAGCAGTACTTC CASSLSSGTGSYEQYF TRBJ2-7 TRBD1 TRBV7-9 NA
TGTGCCAGCAGCCCCCCCGGGGGCCGGGAAAATTCACCCCTCCACTTT CASSPPGGRENSPLHF TRBJ1-6 NA TRBV7-9 NA
TGCAGCGTTGAAGATCGGCAGGGGGCCTCGATCTACGAGCAGTACTTC CSVEDRQGASIYEQYF TRBJ2-7 TRBD1 TRBV29-1 NA
TGTGCCAGCAGCCAAGACATGGGGAGAGAGCAGTACTTC CASSQDMGREQYF TRBJ2-7 NA TRBV4-2 NA
TGTGCCAGCAGTGCGCCGAACACCGGGGAGCTGTTTTTT CASSAPNTGELFF TRBJ2-2 NA TRBV2 NA
TGTGCCAGCAGCGTAGAAGGAGAAAGCACAGATACGCAGTATTTT CASSVEGESTDTQYF TRBJ2-3 NA TRBV9 NA
TGTGCCAGCAGCGTAGCTACGGCGTATCCCATATATTTT CASSVATAYPIYF TRBJ1-3 NA TRBV9 once
TGTGCCAGCAGCTTAGTAGGGGGCGTCTATGGCTACACCTTC CASSLVGGVYGYTF TRBJ1-2 TRBD1 TRBV7-2 NA
TGTGCCAGCAGTTTACAGGGGGCGGGTGAAGCTTTCTTT CASSLQGAGEAFF TRBJ1-1 TRBD1 TRBV27 NA
TGTGCCAGTAGTCATTTTGGACCCTCCTACGAGCAGTACTTC CASSHFGPSYEQYF TRBJ2-7 NA TRBV19 NA
TGCGCCAGCAGCCAATCTGAGGGGACTGGAACTGAAGCTTTCTTT CASSQSEGTGTEAFF TRBJ1-1 NA TRBV5-1 once
TGTGCCAGCAGCTTCACCCCCCGGGACAGCGCGGGGGCAAAAGATGGCTACACCTTC CASSFTPRDSAGAKDGYTF TRBJ1-2 TRBD1 TRBV5-8 NA